Detailed here is one T cell receptor beta chain. Its antigen is unidentified. With no exception, relapse followed autologous stem cell transplantation in all patients, and brentuximab vedotin exposure varied. The CDR3 totals 15 residues. The germline V gene encodes CDR1 SGHRS and CDR2 YFSETQ. The V and J ends lost 4 bases and 5 bases respectively, with 18 bases between them. The data derive from a study of PD-1 blockade in classical Hodgkin lymphoma. Study at large: Once every 2 weeks, patients received intravenous nivolumab at 3 mg/kg. Study-wide results and caveats: Newly diagnosed patients and complete responders had comparable diversity at baseline. A significant rise in TCR diversity by C4D1 was seen for CD4+ but not CD8+ cells. Relative to healthy donors, newly diagnosed patients reportedly had lower baseline TCR diversity, which was reported as lower still in relapsed/refractory patients.

Generated by immunoSEQ multiplex PCR, the TCRdb table keeps only in-frame clones and is missing some. The sample records about 34,000 clones, over 60% being singletons. The sequenced sample was peripheral blood mononuclear cells (PBMCs), obtained before the second cycle of nivolumab. This clonotype was sampled from a human donor with classical Hodgkin lymphoma. This chain uses TRBV5-1 with TRBJ1-1, with TRBD1 as a possible D gene (6 bases). As DNA, the CDR3 is TGCGCCAGCAGCGGCCCCTTGGGGGCAGGGACTGAAGCTTTCTTT. Protein product: CASSGPLGAGTEAFF.